Shown below are 15 T cell receptor beta chains from a single sample sequenced in a study of blood T cell repertoires in COVID-19. Repertoires were generated with immunoSEQ multiplex PCR, while TCRdb's copy carries only in-frame clones and drops some. Of some 150,000 clones listed, approximately 90% were seen once; the top ten hold 1.5% to 2%. Sequencing input: peripheral blood. The source of these receptors is a human donor in a cohort sampled during active COVID-19.

The rearrangement joins TRBV7-9 to TRBJ1-3; D remains ambiguous. The CDR3 extends over 14 amino acids. Germline CDR1 and CDR2: SEHNR and FQNEAQ (reference sequence). V was shortened by 2 bases and J by 0 bases, with 5 bases between the two germline ends. The CDR3 reads CASSLSYSGNTIYF. The CDR3 region has the DNA TGTGCCAGCAGCTTAAGCTACTCTGGAAACACCATATATTTT.

This sequence joins TRBV19 and TRBJ2-2; 7 bases match TRBD1. CDR3 size: 16 residues. V was clipped by 3 bases and J by 4 bases; unmatched bases: 8. Germline V gene sequence: CDR1 LNHDA, CDR2 SQIVND (reference sequence). CDR3 in amino acids: CASSIRWTGTTGELFF. In DNA form, the CDR3 reads TGTGCCAGTAGTATTCGGTGGACAGGCACCACCGGGGAGCTGTTTTTT. Full variable domain (remainder filled in from reference TRBV19 and TRBJ2-2): DGGITQSPKYLFRKEGQNVTLSCEQNLNHDAMYWYRQDPGQGLRLIYYSQIVNDFQKGDIAEGYSVSREKKESFPLTVTSAQKNPTAFYLCASSIRWTGTTGELFFGEGSRLTVL.

This clone was counted a few times. The rearrangement joins TRBV19 to TRBJ1-3, with 7 positions matching TRBD1. This CDR3 region has 16 residues. Germline CDR1 and CDR2: LNHDA and SQIVND (reference sequence). J lost 0 bases, V lost 3 bases, and 5 bases had no gene match. The CDR3 loop is CASSIGSGGSGNTIYF. The CDR3 coding sequence is TGTGCCAGTAGTATTGGGTCAGGGGGCTCTGGAAACACCATATATTTT.

The CDR3 is CSVVGAGGYTF. CDR3 in DNA: TGCAGCGTTGTGGGGGCCGGAGGCTACACCTTC. This chain links TRBV29-1 with TRBJ1-2; TRBD1 might be the D (6 bases). The CDR3 runs to 11 residues. V shed 4 bases and J shed 8 bases, with 11 bases lying between them. Germline-derived CDR1 and CDR2 are SQVTM and ANQGSEA.

V is TRBV5-1 and J is TRBJ1-3, with D possibly being TRBD1 (5 bases). The V end was cut by 2 bases, the J end by 5 bases, with 20 bases between. The CDR3 contains 17 residues. The germline CDR1 and CDR2 sequences are SGHRS and YFSETQ. This chain's CDR3 is CASSFEGPMQGRNTIYF. The DNA for the CDR3 is TGCGCCAGCAGCTTTGAAGGACCGATGCAGGGCCGAAACACCATATATTTT.

This rearrangement joins TRBV19 to TRBJ2-2; no clear D. This CDR3 has 14 amino acids. Germline CDR1 reads LNHDA; CDR2 reads SQIVND (reference sequence). Trimming removed 4 bases from V and 0 bases from J, with 6 bases in between. CDR3 nucleotide sequence: TGTGCCAGTAGTAGAGGCTCGAACACCGGGGAGCTGTTTTTT. Encoded protein: CASSRGSNTGELFF.

This chain links TRBV19 with TRBJ1-1; D is perhaps TRBD1 (6 bases). The CDR3 totals 15 residues. V lost 7 bases, J lost 0 bases, and 15 bases lay in between. Germline CDR1 is LNHDA and CDR2 is SQIVND (reference sequence). The CDR3 is CASTLQGGVNTEAFF. The CDR3 nucleotides read TGTGCCAGTACACTACAGGGCGGCGTGAACACTGAAGCTTTCTTT. Together with reference TRBV19 and TRBJ1-1, the CDR3 gives the full variable domain: DGGITQSPKYLFRKEGQNVTLSCEQNLNHDAMYWYRQDPGQGLRLIYYSQIVNDFQKGDIAEGYSVSREKKESFPLTVTSAQKNPTAFYLCASTLQGGVNTEAFFGQGTRLTVV.

The chain couples TRBV6-2 or TRBV6-3 to TRBJ2-3; D is perhaps TRBD2 (5 bases). This CDR3 is 14 amino acids long. CDR1 MNHEY and CDR2 SVGEGT come from the germline V gene. V lost 6 bases and J lost 4, with 14 bases in between. The CDR3 nucleotides read TGTGCCAGCAGCATAGTTGGGCGGGCAGATACGCAGTATTTT. It is translated as CASSIVGRADTQYF.

In DNA, the CDR3 is TGTGCCAGCAGCTTGGTGGCAGGGTTAGAGCCAGCTTTCTTT. Protein product: CASSLVAGLEPAFF. V is TRBV5-8 and J is TRBJ1-1; a possible D gene is TRBD1 (5 bases). Trimming took 0 bases from V and 10 from J, leaving 16 bases between them. Germline CDR1 SGHTS, CDR2 YDEGEE. The CDR3 has 14 amino acids.

Written as DNA, the CDR3 is TGTGCCAGCAGCCAACTCATGGGAGGGGGTGGCTACACCTTC. Protein: CASSQLMGGGGYTF. The genes are TRBV3-1 (or the pseudogene TRBV3-2) and TRBJ1-2; maybe TRBD1 (6 bases). CDR3 length equals 14 residues. Germline CDR1 is LGHDT and CDR2 is YNNKEL (reference sequence). Deletions cut 2 bases from V and 7 bases from J, with 14 bases between.

J is TRBJ2-3 and V is TRBV7-3; no reliable D call. The CDR3 totals 13 residues. Trimming cost V 0 bases and J 6 bases, with 7 bases left between them. Germline loops: CDR1 SGHTA, CDR2 FQGTGA. The CDR3 sequence is CASSLTAADTQYF. CDR3 in DNA: TGTGCCAGCAGCTTAACGGCGGCGGATACGCAGTATTTT.

The chain joins TRBV7-2 to TRBJ2-3, with D maybe TRBD1 (6 bases). The CDR3 length is 15 residues. V was pared by 1 base and J by 4 bases, with 12 bases between. CDR1 and CDR2 (germline): SGHTA, FQGNSA. The CDR3 here is CASSLVGGEPDTQYF. The CDR3 DNA follows: TGTGCCAGCAGCTTAGTTGGGGGCGAACCAGATACGCAGTATTTT.

The V call is TRBV7-3, the J call TRBJ2-2, with D hard to call. Germline V gives CDR1 SGHTA, CDR2 FQGTGA. This CDR3 has 12 residues. The V gene lost 5 bases and the J gene lost 5 bases, with 6 bases spanning the gap. CDR3 loop: CASSPQTGELFF. Written as DNA, the CDR3 is TGTGCCAGCAGCCCCCAGACCGGGGAGCTGTTTTTT.

V usage is TRBV6-2 or TRBV6-3 and J usage is TRBJ2-2; 9 bases agree with TRBD2. Trimming took 6 bases from V and 3 from J; bases not matched to a gene: 2. The length of the CDR3 is 14 residues. The V gene's germline CDR1 is MNHEY and CDR2 SVGEGT. The DNA of the CDR3 is TGTGCCAGCAGGCCTAGCGGGGACACCGGGGAGCTGTTTTTT. Protein product: CASRPSGDTGELFF.

The rearrangement uses TRBV7-9 and TRBJ1-1; D unresolved. Germline V gene data show CDR1 as SEHNR and CDR2 as FQNEAQ (reference sequence). The V gene lost 0 bases and the J gene lost 5 bases, with 7 bases spanning the gap. CDR3 length equals 13 residues. The CDR3, as DNA: TGTGCCAGCAGCTTAGCGGCGAGGACTGAAGCTTTCTTT. Its protein product is CASSLAARTEAFF.